These 12 T cell receptor beta chains originate from one sample sequenced in a study of cytomegalovirus exposure and HLA in healthy donors. The PCR employed 60 Vbeta primers together with 13 Jbeta primers. This table comes from immunoSEQ multiplex PCR, and its TCRdb copy is limited to in-frame clones, with some not included. The table has 130,000 or so clones, 85% to 90% seen once. Sequenced sample: PBMCs. These receptors all come from a woman aged 25 to 45 in good health and CMV-seropositive.

This chain connects TRBV7-9 to TRBJ2-1; D gene uncertain. Germline values: CDR1 SEHNR, CDR2 FQNEAQ (reference sequence). V was clipped by 5 bases and J by 6 bases, with 23 bases between them. The CDR3 runs 17 residues. CDR3 sequence (DNA): TGTGCCAGCAGCCCTACGACTGGAAGGAAGTCTGGCAATGAGCAGTTCTTC. Translating it yields CASSPTTGRKSGNEQFF.

The chain joins TRBV5-6 to TRBJ1-5, with D possibly being TRBD1 (6 bases). The germline gives CDR1 SGHDT, CDR2 YYEEEE. CDR3 size: 11 residues. Trimming removed 3 bases from V and 14 bases from J, with 12 bases in between. DNA for the CDR3: TGTGCCAGCAGCTGGAATGGGACAAAGCATTTT. It translates to CASSWNGTKHF.

The rearrangement joins TRBV15 to TRBJ2-7; maybe TRBD1 (5 bases). The CDR3 length is 14 residues. Per the germline V gene, CDR1 is LNHNV and CDR2 is YYDKDF (reference sequence). V was clipped by 0 bases and J by 2 bases, with 8 bases between them. The chain's CDR3 is CATSRDRAAYEQYF. The CDR3 DNA reads as TGTGCCACCAGCAGAGACAGGGCAGCCTACGAGCAGTACTTC.

The chain is built from TRBV5-6 and TRBJ1-1; no reliable D call. Germline V gene lookup returns CDR1 SGHDT and CDR2 YYEEEE. This CDR3 is 13 amino acids long. Trimming removed 2 bases from V and 0 bases from J, with 5 bases in between. The CDR3 bases are TGTGCCAGCAGCTTACGGTTGAACACTGAAGCTTTCTTT. Amino acids: CASSLRLNTEAFF.

This clone was counted a single time. This chain connects TRBV27 to TRBJ1-6; tentatively, D is TRBD1 (5 bases). CDR3 length equals 13 residues. Trimming pared 9 bases from V and 10 bases from J, leaving 16 bases between. Germline assignment: CDR1 MNHEY and CDR2 SMNVEV (reference sequence). Written as DNA, the CDR3 is TGTGCCAGGGGGAGGGTACGGGGCTCACCCCTCCACTTT. Protein sequence: CARGRVRGSPLHF.

Worth noting for this clone: Other DNA variants within this sample encode the same CDR3. The CDR3 region has the DNA TGTGCCAGCAGTTACTCGGGGCAGTCAGAAGCTTTCTTT. The encoded protein is CASSYSGQSEAFF. This chain uses TRBV6-5 with TRBJ1-1; TRBD1 is a possible D gene (5 bases). There are 13 residues in the CDR3. Germline assignment: CDR1 MNHEY and CDR2 SVGAGI. With 0 bases removed from V and 8 bases from J, the gap between germline ends came to 10 bases.

The chain carries TRBV6-5 and TRBJ1-2; 7 bases line up with TRBD1. Unmatched junction bases numbered 5, after V lost 5 bases and J lost 8 bases. CDR1 is MNHEY, CDR2 SVGAGI, per germline. The CDR3 runs 12 residues. CDR3 coding DNA: TGTGCCAGCAGTGTCAGGGGGAGAGGCTACACCTTC. It codes for CASSVRGRGYTF.

The chain is built from TRBV6-1 and TRBJ1-4, with 8 bases that match TRBD1. V was clipped by 4 bases and J by 17 bases; unmatched bases: 6. The V gene's germline CDR1 is MNHNS and CDR2 SASEGT. The CDR3 spans 11 residues. Here the CDR3 reads CASSAGTGGFF. The CDR3 coding sequence is TGTGCCAGCAGTGCCGGGACAGGAGGCTTTTTT.

V usage is TRBV15 and J usage is TRBJ2-3, with D perhaps TRBD1 (5 bases). The germline CDR1 and CDR2 sequences are LNHNV and YYDKDF (reference sequence). V gave up 1 base and J gave up 4 bases, with 12 bases separating them. CDR3 length equals 15 residues. The CDR3 is CATSRGELGADTQYF. The DNA of the CDR3 is TGTGCCACCAGCAGAGGGGAATTAGGGGCAGATACGCAGTATTTT.

This clone appeared once. The CDR3 here is CASSYGLAVATYNEQFF. Written as DNA, the CDR3 is TGTGCCAGCAGTTACGGGCTAGCGGTTGCCACCTACAATGAGCAGTTCTTC. The chain recombines TRBV28 with TRBJ2-1; 7 nucleotides line up with TRBD2. The germline CDR1 and CDR2 sequences are MDHEN and SYDVKM. CDR3 length equals 17 residues. V shed 4 bases and J 2 bases; nucleotides not matched to a gene: 11. Based on the CDR3 plus reference TRBV28 and TRBJ2-1, the full variable domain is DVKVTQSSRYLVKRTGEKVFLECVQDMDHENMFWYRQDPGLGLRLIYFSYDVKMKEKGDIPEGYSVSREKKERFSLILESASTNQTSMYLCASSYGLAVATYNEQFFGPGTRLTVL.

The CDR3 sequence is CASSEGNTNYGYTF. In DNA form, the CDR3 reads TGTGCCAGCAGTGAAGGAAACACAAACTATGGCTACACCTTC. This chain joins TRBV6-1 and TRBJ1-2; D unresolved. Germline CDR1 is MNHNS and CDR2 is SASEGT. V lost 1 base, J lost 2 bases, and 8 bases lay in between. The CDR3 is 14 residues long.

The V gene is TRBV27, the J gene TRBJ1-2; 11 bases fit TRBD1. The CDR3 is 14 amino acids. Germline V CDR1 and CDR2: MNHEY, SMNVEV (reference sequence). V dropped 5 bases and J dropped 5; count of bases not matched to a gene: 4. This CDR3 reads CASSLDRGLYGYTF. In DNA form, the CDR3 reads TGTGCCAGCAGTCTGGACAGGGGGCTATATGGCTACACCTTC.